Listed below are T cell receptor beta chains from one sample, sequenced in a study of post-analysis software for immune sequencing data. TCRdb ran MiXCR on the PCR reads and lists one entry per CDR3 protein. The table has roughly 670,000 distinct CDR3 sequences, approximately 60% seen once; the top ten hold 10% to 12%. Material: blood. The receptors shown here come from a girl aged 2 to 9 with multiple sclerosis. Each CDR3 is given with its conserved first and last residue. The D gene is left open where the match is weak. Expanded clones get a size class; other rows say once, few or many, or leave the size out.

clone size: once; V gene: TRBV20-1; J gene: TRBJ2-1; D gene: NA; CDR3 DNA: TGCAGTGCTAGAAGGGGCCCTAGCTCCTACAATGAGCAGTTCTTC; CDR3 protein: CSARRGPSSYNEQFF
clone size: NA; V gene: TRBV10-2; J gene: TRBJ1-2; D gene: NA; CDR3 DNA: TGCGCCAGCAGTGATGGGGTCGCCTATGGCTACACCTTC; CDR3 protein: CASSDGVAYGYTF
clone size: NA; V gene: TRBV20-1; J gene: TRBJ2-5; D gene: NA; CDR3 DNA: TGCAGTGCTAGGGCCCGACGACCTTGGGACCAAGAGACCCAGTACTTC; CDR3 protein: CSARARRPWDQETQYF
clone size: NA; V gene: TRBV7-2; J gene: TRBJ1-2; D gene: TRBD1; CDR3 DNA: TGTGCCAGCAGCTACTACGGGACAGGTCGATATGGCTACACCTTC; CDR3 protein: CASSYYGTGRYGYTF
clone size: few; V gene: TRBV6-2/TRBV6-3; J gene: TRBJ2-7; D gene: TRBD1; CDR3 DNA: TGTGCCAGCAGTTACAATCGGGACAGGGGGTTCTACGAGCAGTACTTC; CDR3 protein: CASSYNRDRGFYEQYF
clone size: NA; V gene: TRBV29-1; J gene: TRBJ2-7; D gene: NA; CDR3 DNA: TGCAGCGTTGAAGATAACGAGGGGCCCTACGAGCAGTACTTC; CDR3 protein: CSVEDNEGPYEQYF
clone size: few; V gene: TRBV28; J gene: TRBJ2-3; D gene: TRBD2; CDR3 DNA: TGTGCCAGCAGTTTATTCCGGGACTACCAGGGAGATACGCAGTATTTT; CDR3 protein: CASSLFRDYQGDTQYF
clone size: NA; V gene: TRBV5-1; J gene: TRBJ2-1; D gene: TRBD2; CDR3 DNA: TGCGCCAGCAGCAAGGGACTAGCGGAGCTGGGAAATGAGCAGTTCTTC; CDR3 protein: CASSKGLAELGNEQFF
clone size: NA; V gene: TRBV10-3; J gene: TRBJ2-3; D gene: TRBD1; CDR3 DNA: TGTGCCATCAGTGACCAGGGACAGGGGGTTACAGATACGCAGTATTTT; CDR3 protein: CAISDQGQGVTDTQYF
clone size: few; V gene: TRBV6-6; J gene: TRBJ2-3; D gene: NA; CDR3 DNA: TGTGCCAGCAGTTATGATGGGACACCAACAGATACGCAGTATTTT; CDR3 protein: CASSYDGTPTDTQYF
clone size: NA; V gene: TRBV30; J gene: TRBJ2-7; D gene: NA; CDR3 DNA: TGTGCCTCTGACGGGGGAATCTACGAGCAGTACTTC; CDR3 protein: CASDGGIYEQYF
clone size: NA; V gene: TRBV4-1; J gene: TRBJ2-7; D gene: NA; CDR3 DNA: TGCGCCAGCAGCGCGGCCCCGCCCAGCGGAGTCTCGGGCGAGCAGTACTTC; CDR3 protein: CASSAAPPSGVSGEQYF
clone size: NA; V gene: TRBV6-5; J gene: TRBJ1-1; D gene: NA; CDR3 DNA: TGTGCCAGCAGTTACTCGATCGTCGGGGACACTGAAGCTTTCTTT; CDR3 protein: CASSYSIVGDTEAFF
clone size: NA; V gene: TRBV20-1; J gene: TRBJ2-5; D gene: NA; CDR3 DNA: TGCAGTGCTGGAAGGGGAGATCGAGAGACCCAGTACTTC; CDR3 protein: CSAGRGDRETQYF
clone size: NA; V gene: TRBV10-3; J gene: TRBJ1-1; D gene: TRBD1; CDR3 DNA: TGTGCCATCAGTGATGGGGAGCAGGGGGTGAACACTGAAGCTTTCTTT; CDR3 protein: CAISDGEQGVNTEAFF
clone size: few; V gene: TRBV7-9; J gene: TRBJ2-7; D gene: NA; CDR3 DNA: TGTGCCAGCAGTAAACAGGATGGGGCCTACGAGCAGTACTTC; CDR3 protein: CASSKQDGAYEQYF
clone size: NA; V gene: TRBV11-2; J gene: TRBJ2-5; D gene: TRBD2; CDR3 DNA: TGTGCCAGCAACAACATTCTAGCGGGAGTTGGGGAGACCCAGTACTTC; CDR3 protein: CASNNILAGVGETQYF
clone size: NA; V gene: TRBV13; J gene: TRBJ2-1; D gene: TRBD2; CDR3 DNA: TGTGCCAGCAGCCCTCTCGACGGACTAGCGGCATCTACCTACAATGAGCAGTTCTTC; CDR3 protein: CASSPLDGLAASTYNEQFF
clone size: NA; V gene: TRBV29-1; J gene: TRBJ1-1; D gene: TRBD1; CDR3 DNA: TGCAGCGTTCCTCTTGCAGGGGGCACTGAAGCTTTCTTT; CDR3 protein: CSVPLAGGTEAFF
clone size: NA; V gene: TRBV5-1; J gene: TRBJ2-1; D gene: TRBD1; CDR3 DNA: TGCGCCAGCAGCTTGGCCGAGACAGGGGTCTACAATGAGCAGTTCTTC; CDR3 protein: CASSLAETGVYNEQFF
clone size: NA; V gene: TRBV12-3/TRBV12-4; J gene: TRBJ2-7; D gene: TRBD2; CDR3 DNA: TGTGCCAGCAGACTGACTAGCGGCCGAGGTGAGCAGTACTTC; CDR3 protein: CASRLTSGRGEQYF
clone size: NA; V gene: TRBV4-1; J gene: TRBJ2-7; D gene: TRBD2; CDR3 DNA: TGCGCCAGCAGCCTTCTAGCGGGAGGGAGGATCGAATCCGAGCAGTACTTC; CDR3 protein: CASSLLAGGRIESEQYF
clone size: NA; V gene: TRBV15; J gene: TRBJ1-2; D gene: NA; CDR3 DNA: TGTGCCACCAGCGGGGAGCCCCTAGGAAACGGCTACACCTTC; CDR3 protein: CATSGEPLGNGYTF
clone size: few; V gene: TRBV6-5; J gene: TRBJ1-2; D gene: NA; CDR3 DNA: TGTGCCAGCAGTGGACTCGATGGCTACACCTTC; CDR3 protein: CASSGLDGYTF
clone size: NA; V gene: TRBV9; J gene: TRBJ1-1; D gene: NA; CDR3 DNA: TGTGCCAGCAGCGTAGTCTGGGCTGGCACTGAAGCTTTCTTT; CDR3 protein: CASSVVWAGTEAFF
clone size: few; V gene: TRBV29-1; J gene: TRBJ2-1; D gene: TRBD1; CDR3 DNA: TGCAGCGTTGGACAGGGTGCATGGGATGAGCAGTTCTTC; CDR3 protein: CSVGQGAWDEQFF
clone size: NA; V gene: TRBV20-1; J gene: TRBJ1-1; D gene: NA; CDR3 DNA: TGCAGTGCCGTACATTTGAACACTGAAGCTTTCTTT; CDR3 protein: CSAVHLNTEAFF
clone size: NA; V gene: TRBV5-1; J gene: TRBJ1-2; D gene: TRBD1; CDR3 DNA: TGCGCCAGCAGCCGGACAGGGTCTTCGGTGGGCTACACCTTC; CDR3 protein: CASSRTGSSVGYTF
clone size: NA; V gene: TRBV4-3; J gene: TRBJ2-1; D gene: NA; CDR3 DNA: TGCGCCAGCAGCCAAGATCGGTTCAGGGACAATGAGCAGTTCTTC; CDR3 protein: CASSQDRFRDNEQFF
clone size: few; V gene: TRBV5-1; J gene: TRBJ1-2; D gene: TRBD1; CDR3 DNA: TGCGCCACCGGGACAGGGGCTGGCTACACCTTC; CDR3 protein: CATGTGAGYTF
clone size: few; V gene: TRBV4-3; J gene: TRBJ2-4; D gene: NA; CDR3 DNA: TGCGCCAGCAGCCAAGAGAGCTTGGGGGGATACATTCAGTACTTC; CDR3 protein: CASSQESLGGYIQYF
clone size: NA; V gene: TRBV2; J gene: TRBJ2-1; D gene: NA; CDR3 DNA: TGTGCCAGCAGTCAAGCCCCCCCCGAGACACGTATTTACAATGAGCAGTTCTTC; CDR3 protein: CASSQAPPETRIYNEQFF
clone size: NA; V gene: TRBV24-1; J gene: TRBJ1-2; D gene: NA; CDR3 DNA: TGTGCCACCAGTGCCACATCACAGGGAGTAGATGGCTACACCTTC; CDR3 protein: CATSATSQGVDGYTF
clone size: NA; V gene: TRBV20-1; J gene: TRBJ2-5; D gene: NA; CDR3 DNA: TGCAGTGCTAGAGACACCCAAACCGAAGAGACCCAGTACTTC; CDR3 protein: CSARDTQTEETQYF
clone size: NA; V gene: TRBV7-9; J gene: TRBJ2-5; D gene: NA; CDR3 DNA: TGTGCCAGCGAACGGGGGTACCAAGAGACCCAGTACTTC; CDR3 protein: CASERGYQETQYF
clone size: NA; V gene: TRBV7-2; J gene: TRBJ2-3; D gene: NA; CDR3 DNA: TGTGCCAGCACCTGGGATTACACAGATACGCAGTATTTT; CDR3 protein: CASTWDYTDTQYF
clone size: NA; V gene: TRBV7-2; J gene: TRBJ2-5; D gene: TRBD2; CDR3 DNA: TGTGCCAGCAGCTTAACGCCTAGCGGCCTTCAAGAGACCCAGTACTTC; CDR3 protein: CASSLTPSGLQETQYF
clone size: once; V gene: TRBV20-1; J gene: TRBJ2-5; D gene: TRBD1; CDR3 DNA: TGCAGTGCTAGTCCGCTCGGGACAGGGGGCCTAGAGACCCAGTACTTC; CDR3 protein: CSASPLGTGGLETQYF
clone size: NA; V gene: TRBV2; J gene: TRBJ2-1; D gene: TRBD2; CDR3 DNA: TGTGCCACCGGACTAGCGGGGATCAATGAGCAGTTCTTC; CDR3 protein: CATGLAGINEQFF
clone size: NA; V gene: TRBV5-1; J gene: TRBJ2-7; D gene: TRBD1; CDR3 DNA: TGCGCCAGCAGCTCTGGACAGGGGATTGTCTACGAGCAGTACTTC; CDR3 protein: CASSSGQGIVYEQYF
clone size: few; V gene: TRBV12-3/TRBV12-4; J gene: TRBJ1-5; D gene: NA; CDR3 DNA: TGTGCCAGCACTCCCGGAGGGGCAGGAGGTCAGCCCCAGCATTTT; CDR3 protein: CASTPGGAGGQPQHF
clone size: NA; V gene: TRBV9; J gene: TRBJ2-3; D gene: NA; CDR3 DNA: TGTGCCAGCGGCGGTGGGAATCCTAGCACAGATACGCAGTATTTT; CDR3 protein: CASGGGNPSTDTQYF
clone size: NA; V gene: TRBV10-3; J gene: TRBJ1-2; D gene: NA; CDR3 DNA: TGTGCCATCACGCGGGGCGGCGGCTACACCTTC; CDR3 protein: CAITRGGGYTF
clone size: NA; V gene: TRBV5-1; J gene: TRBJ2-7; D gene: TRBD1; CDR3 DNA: TGCGCCAGCAGCGGGCGGGACAGGGAGACCTACGAGCAGTACTTC; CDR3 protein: CASSGRDRETYEQYF
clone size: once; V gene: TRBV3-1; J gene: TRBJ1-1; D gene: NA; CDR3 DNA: TGTGCCAGCAGCCAAGATGCAAGCACTGAAGCTTTCTTT; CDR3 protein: CASSQDASTEAFF
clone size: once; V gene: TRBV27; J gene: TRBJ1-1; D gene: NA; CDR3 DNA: TGTGCCAGCAGTTTATTAGTTACAGACGTCGGTGAAGCTTTCTTT; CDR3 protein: CASSLLVTDVGEAFF
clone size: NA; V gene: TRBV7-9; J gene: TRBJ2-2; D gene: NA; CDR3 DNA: TGTGCCAGCGGCCCCAAGGGCGGCGGCGGGGAGCTGTTTTTT; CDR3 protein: CASGPKGGGGELFF
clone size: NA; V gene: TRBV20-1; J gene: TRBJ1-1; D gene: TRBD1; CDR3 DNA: TGCTTCCCCAGGGTACAGGGGGTTGACACTGAAGCTTTCTTT; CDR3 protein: CFPRVQGVDTEAFF
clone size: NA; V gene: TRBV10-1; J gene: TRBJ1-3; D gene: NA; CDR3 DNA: TGCGCCAGCAGCTCGGACTCAACCGGTGGAAACACCATATATTTT; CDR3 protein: CASSSDSTGGNTIYF
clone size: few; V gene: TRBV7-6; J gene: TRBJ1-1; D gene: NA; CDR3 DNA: TGTGCCAGCAGCTTAGCGCTGAGAGGGATCGGCACTGAAGCTTTCTTT; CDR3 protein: CASSLALRGIGTEAFF
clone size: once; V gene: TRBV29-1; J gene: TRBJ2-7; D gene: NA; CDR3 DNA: TGCAGCGTTGGTTCGTCTGGGCGCAAGCAGTACTTC; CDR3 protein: CSVGSSGRKQYF
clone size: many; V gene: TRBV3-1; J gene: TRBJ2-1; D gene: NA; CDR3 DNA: TGTGCCAGCAGCCCGACGGGTATAGAGCAGTTCTTC; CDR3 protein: CASSPTGIEQFF
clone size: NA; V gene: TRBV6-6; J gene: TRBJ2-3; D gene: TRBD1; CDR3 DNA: TGTGCCAGCACTGGGACCGGGACAGGGGGCGGGAAACCGCAGTATTTT; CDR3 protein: CASTGTGTGGGKPQYF
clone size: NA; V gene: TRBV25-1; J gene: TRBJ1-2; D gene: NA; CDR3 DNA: TGTGCCAGCAGTGAATATTTAGGTTACTACACCTTC; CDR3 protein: CASSEYLGYYTF
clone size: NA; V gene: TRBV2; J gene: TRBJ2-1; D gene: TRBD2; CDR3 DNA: TGTGCCAGCAGACCGGGACTAGCGGGGGGGCCCGGGGGCAATGAGCAGTTCTTC; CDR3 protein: CASRPGLAGGPGGNEQFF
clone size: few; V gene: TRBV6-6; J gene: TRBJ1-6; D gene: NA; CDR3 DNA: TGTGCCAGCAGGTCAGGAGTAGGAGGTTCACCCCTCCACTTT; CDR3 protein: CASRSGVGGSPLHF
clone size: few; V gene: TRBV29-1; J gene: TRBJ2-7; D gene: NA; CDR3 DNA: TGCAGCGTTGTAGGTGTGGAAGACCGGGACTCTGCCTACGAGCAGTACTTC; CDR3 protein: CSVVGVEDRDSAYEQYF
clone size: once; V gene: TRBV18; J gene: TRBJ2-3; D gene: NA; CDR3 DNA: TGTGCCAGCTCACCACGCGGTCGAGAGGATACGCAGTATTTT; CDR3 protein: CASSPRGREDTQYF
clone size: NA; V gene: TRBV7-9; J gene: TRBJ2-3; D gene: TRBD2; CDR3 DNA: TGTGCCAGCAGCCCCCGACGGGGGGGCCCCTCAGATACGCAGTATTTT; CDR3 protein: CASSPRRGGPSDTQYF
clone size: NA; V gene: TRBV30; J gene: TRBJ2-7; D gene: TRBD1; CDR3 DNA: TGTGCCTGGGGACAGGGACTCTACGAGCAGTACTTC; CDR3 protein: CAWGQGLYEQYF